These 17 T cell receptor beta chains were all obtained from the same sample, sequenced in a study of OX40 agonist ivuxolimab in advanced cancers. Sequencing was performed with immunoSEQ multiplex PCR; in TCRdb, only in-frame clones are kept and a portion is missing. The repertoire includes over 55,000 clones, roughly nine tenths of them detected once, and approximately 0.99% sits in the top ten. The source was CD4+ or CD8+ T cells sorted from blood, collected in a trial of the OX40 agonist ivuxolimab. These receptor sequences come from an adult with an advanced solid tumor such as melanoma, head and neck, liver or kidney cancer.

This chain connects TRBV5-1 to TRBJ2-7; TRBD1 might be the D (5 bases). The CDR3 runs 13 residues. CDR1 SGHRS and CDR2 YFSETQ come from the germline V gene. The V end lost 2 bases, the J end lost 1 base, and 7 bases lay between the germline ends. CDR3 sequence: CASSLDRSYEQYF. In DNA, the CDR3 is TGCGCCAGCAGCTTAGACAGATCCTACGAGCAGTACTTC.

The rearrangement uses TRBV7-2 and TRBJ1-4; TRBD1 agrees at 8 bases. Germline V gene data show CDR1 as SGHTA and CDR2 as FQGNSA. This CDR3 region has 15 residues. J gave up 8 bases and V 3 bases, and 8 bases lay outside the gene matches. In nucleotides, the CDR3 is TGTGCCAGCAGCTTGACCCAGGGGGCGCGGGAAAAACTGTTTTTT. Its translation is CASSLTQGAREKLFF.

This sequence joins TRBV10-3 and TRBJ2-5; 7 bases agree with TRBD1. Germline V gives CDR1 ENHRY, CDR2 SYGVKD. This CDR3 comprises 15 residues. After removal of 3 bases from V and 3 bases from J, the junction contained 7 bases not matched to a gene. In DNA, the CDR3 is TGTGCCATCAGTGATATAGGGGGCGCAGAAGAGACCCAGTACTTC. It is translated as CAISDIGGAEETQYF.

V gene TRBV7-2 combines with J gene TRBJ2-7; tentatively, D is TRBD1 (6 bases). Between the trimmed V and J ends, which lost 5 bases and 5 bases, there was a span of 16 bases. CDR3 length: 14 residues. Germline V gene data show CDR1 as SGHTA and CDR2 as FQGNSA. The CDR3 is CASSVQTGRNEQYF. The CDR3 nucleotides are TGTGCCAGCAGCGTCCAGACAGGTCGCAACGAGCAGTACTTC.

This clone was counted a few times. This sequence joins TRBV5-1 and TRBJ2-3; D not resolved. CDR1 is SGHRS and CDR2 is YFSETQ in the germline V gene. Trimming took off 0 bases at V and 0 bases at J, with 2 bases between the two ends. The CDR3 length is 13 residues. The CDR3 DNA reads TGCGCCAGCAGCTTGGACAGCACAGATACGCAGTATTTT. It codes for CASSLDSTDTQYF.

The chain has TRBV5-1 and TRBJ2-7, with D unclear. CDR3 size: 14 residues. V shed 3 bases and J shed 0 bases, with 10 bases lying between them. Germline lookup yields CDR1 SGHRS and CDR2 YFSETQ. The CDR3 nucleotides read TGCGCCAGCAGCTATGACGGAAACTCCTACGAGCAGTACTTC. Amino acid sequence: CASSYDGNSYEQYF.

This clone was observed a handful of times. The chain recombines TRBV4-2 with TRBJ1-1, with D unresolved. Between the trimmed V and J ends, which lost 2 bases and 7 bases, there was a span of 11 bases. This CDR3 spans 13 amino acids. Germline V CDR1 and CDR2: LGHNA, YNFKEQ. The CDR3 here is CASSQQTENEAFF. In DNA form, the CDR3 reads TGTGCCAGCAGCCAACAAACGGAGAATGAAGCTTTCTTT.

The chain recombines TRBV6-1 with TRBJ2-7; D unclear. The CDR3 is 16 amino acids. V lost 4 bases to trimming and J lost 0 bases, with 16 bases between them. From germline, CDR1 is MNHNS and CDR2 SASEGT. CDR3 protein: CASSAQNGINSYEQYF. CDR3 DNA sequence: TGTGCCAGCAGTGCTCAGAATGGGATCAACTCCTACGAGCAGTACTTC.

The chain employs TRBV6-1 and TRBJ2-7, with TRBD1 matching 7 bases. Germline loops: CDR1 MNHNS, CDR2 SASEGT. This CDR3 spans 17 amino acids. The V and J ends lost 2 bases and 0 bases, in that order; junction bases with no gene match: 10. The CDR3 DNA reads as TGTGCCAGCAGTGAAAGGTTTGGGACAGAGAGCTCCTACGAGCAGTACTTC. Residues: CASSERFGTESSYEQYF.

V gene TRBV2 combines with J gene TRBJ2-7; the D gene is possibly TRBD1 (6 bases). V was trimmed by 6 bases and J by 0 bases, leaving 12 bases between them. CDR1 is SNHLY and CDR2 is FYNNEI in the germline V gene. This CDR3 is built from 14 residues. The CDR3 coding sequence is TGTGCCAGCAGGACAGGATCGAGCTCCTACGAGCAGTACTTC. It encodes CASRTGSSSYEQYF. Drawing the rest from reference TRBV2 and TRBJ2-7, the complete variable domain is EPEVTQTPSHQVTQMGQEVILRCVPISNHLYFYWYRQILGQKVEFLVSFYNNEISEKSEIFDDQFSVERPDGSNFTLKIRSTKLEDSAMYFCASRTGSSSYEQYFGPGTRLTVT.

This clone was recorded only once. The rearrangement joins TRBV25-1 to TRBJ1-3; TRBD1 might be the D (5 bases). V lost 3 bases and J 0 bases, leaving 9 bases between the germline ends. Per the germline V gene, CDR1 is MGHDK and CDR2 is SYGVNS. The CDR3 is made up of 15 amino acids. This CDR3 reads CASSEGLSSGNTIYF. The CDR3 nucleotides read TGTGCCAGCAGTGAGGGACTTAGCTCTGGAAACACCATATATTTT.

The chain recombines TRBV4-1 with TRBJ1-1; D unclear. The CDR3 runs to 15 residues. V was trimmed by 0 bases and J by 1 base, leaving 9 bases between them. The V gene's germline CDR1 is MGHRA and CDR2 YSYEKL. The chain's CDR3 is CASSQDPIKNTEAFF. The DNA for the CDR3 is TGCGCCAGCAGCCAAGATCCGATAAAGAACACTGAAGCTTTCTTT.

This chain links TRBV12-1 with TRBJ1-1; TRBD1 was called by the table and not checked on the DNA. TRBV12-1 constitutes a pseudogene. The CDR3 totals 16 residues. The CDR3 is CASSPTPGTGGTEAFF. The CDR3 bases are TGTGCCAGCAGCCCCACTCCCGGGACAGGGGGGACTGAAGCTTTCTTT.

V and J are TRBV11-2 and TRBJ1-3, with TRBD1 matching over 9 bases. After removal of 5 bases from V and 6 bases from J, the junction contained 8 bases not matched to a gene. CDR1 is SGHAT, CDR2 FQNNGV, per germline. This CDR3 comprises 15 residues. DNA for the CDR3: TGTGCCAGCAGCACGGGACAGGGATATGAAAACACCATATATTTT. The encoded protein is CASSTGQGYENTIYF.

The genes are TRBV5-6 and TRBJ1-3; 7 positions match TRBD1. J lost 0 bases, V lost 2 bases, and 8 bases had no gene match. The CDR3 covers 17 residues. Germline V gives CDR1 SGHDT, CDR2 YYEEEE. The CDR3 DNA reads TGTGCCAGCAGCTTTGACAGGGCATTTCCCTCTGGAAACACCATATATTTT. Amino acids: CASSFDRAFPSGNTIYF.

This clone was seen a handful of times. The V call is TRBV7-9, the J call TRBJ2-1; 7 bases map to TRBD1. Trimming took 0 bases from V and 0 from J; bases not matched to a gene: 5. Germline CDR1 SEHNR, CDR2 FQNEAQ (reference sequence). There are 17 residues in the CDR3. DNA for the CDR3: TGTGCCAGCAGCTTAGCCGAGGGGGCCCGCTCCTACAATGAGCAGTTCTTC. This codes for CASSLAEGARSYNEQFF.

The chain combines TRBV5-1 with TRBJ2-1; 7 bases are shared with TRBD1. Losses at the gene ends were 4 bases for V and 4 bases for J; bases not matched to a gene: 8. Germline lookup yields CDR1 SGHRS and CDR2 YFSETQ. This CDR3 comprises 15 residues. The CDR3 spells CASSVRGSDYNEQFF. The CDR3, as DNA: TGCGCCAGCAGCGTCAGGGGGAGTGATTACAATGAGCAGTTCTTC.